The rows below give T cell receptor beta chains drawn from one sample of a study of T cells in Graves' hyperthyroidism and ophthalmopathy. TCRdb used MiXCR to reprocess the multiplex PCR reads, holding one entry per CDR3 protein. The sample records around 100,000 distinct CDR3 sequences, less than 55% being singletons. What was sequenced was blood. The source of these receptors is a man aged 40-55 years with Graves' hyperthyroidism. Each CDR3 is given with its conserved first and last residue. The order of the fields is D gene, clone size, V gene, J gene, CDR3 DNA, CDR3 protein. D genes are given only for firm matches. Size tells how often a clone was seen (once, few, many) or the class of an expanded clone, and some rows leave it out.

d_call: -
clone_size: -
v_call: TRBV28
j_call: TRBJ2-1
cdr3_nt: TGTGCCAGCAGTCCCCTATACAATGAGCAGTTCTTC
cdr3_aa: CASSPLYNEQFF

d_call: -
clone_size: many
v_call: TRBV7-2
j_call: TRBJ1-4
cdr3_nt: TGTGCCAGCAGCCGGGGGGGGAGTAATGAAAAACTGTTTTTT
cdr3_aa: CASSRGGSNEKLFF

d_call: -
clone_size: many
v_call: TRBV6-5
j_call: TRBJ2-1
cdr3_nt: TGTGCCAGCAGCCCTCCTTTCGAGGAGGTTTGGTTCTTC
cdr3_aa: CASSPPFEEVWFF

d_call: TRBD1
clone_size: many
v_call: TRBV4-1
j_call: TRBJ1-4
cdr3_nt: TGCGCCAGCAGCCAAGGGACAGGGTTCGAAAAACTGTTTTTT
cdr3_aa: CASSQGTGFEKLFF

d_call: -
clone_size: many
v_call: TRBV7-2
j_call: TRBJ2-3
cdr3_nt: TGTGCCAGCAGCTTGGGAAGTTATGTTGGAGTTTCAGATACGCAGTATTTT
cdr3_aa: CASSLGSYVGVSDTQYF

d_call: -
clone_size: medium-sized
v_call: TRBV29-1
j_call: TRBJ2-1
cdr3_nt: TGCAGCGTTGAGTTGTGGGATGGGGCTTACAATGAGCAGTTCTTC
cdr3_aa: CSVELWDGAYNEQFF

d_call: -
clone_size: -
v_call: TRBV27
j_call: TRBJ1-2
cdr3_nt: TGTGCCAGCAGTTTATCGAGGGTTAACTATGGCTACACCTTC
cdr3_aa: CASSLSRVNYGYTF

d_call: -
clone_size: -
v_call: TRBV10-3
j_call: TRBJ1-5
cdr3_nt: TGTGCCATCAGTGAGTCGCAGGCTCGGCAGCCCCAGCATTTT
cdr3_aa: CAISESQARQPQHF

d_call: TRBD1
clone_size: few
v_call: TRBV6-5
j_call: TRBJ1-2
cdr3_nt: TGTGCCAGCAGTTACGCCAGGGGGCGCATTAAGGGCTACACCTTC
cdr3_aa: CASSYARGRIKGYTF

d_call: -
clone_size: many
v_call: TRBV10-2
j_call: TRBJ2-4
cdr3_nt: TGCGCCAGCAGTGAACCCCAGGGAGTTCAGTACTTC
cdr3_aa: CASSEPQGVQYF

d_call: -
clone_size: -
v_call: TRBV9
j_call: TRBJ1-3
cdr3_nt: TGTGCCAGCAGCTTAAGCCCCAGTGACTCTGGAAACACCATATATTTT
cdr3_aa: CASSLSPSDSGNTIYF

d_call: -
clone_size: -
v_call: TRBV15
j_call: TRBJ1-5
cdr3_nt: TGTGCCACCAGCAGAGACAGGTGGCAACCGCCCCAGCATTTT
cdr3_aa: CATSRDRWQPPQHF

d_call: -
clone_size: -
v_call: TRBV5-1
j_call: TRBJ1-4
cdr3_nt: TGCGCCAGCAGCTTGTGGGTTAATGAAAAACTGTTTTTT
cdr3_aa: CASSLWVNEKLFF

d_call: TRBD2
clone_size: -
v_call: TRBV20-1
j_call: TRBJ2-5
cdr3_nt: TGCAGTGCCTCCGGGACTAGCGGGAGGAGGGAGACCCAGTACTTC
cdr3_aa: CSASGTSGRRETQYF

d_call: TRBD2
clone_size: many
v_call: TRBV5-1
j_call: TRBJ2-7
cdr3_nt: TGCGCCAGCAGCTCGGGACTAGCCCCCGAGCAGTACTTC
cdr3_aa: CASSSGLAPEQYF

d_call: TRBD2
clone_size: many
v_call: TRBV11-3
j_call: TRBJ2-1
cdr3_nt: TGTGCCAGCAGCTATAGCGGGGGCTCCTACAATGAGCAGTTCTTC
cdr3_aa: CASSYSGGSYNEQFF

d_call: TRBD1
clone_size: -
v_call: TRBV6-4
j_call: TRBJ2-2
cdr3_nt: TGTGCCAGCACGGACAGGGGCTCTAACACCGGGGAGCTGTTTTTT
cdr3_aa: CASTDRGSNTGELFF

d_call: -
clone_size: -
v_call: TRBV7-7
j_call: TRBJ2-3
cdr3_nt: TGTGCCAGCTCACCAGGGCCCACAGATACGCAGTATTTT
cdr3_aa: CASSPGPTDTQYF

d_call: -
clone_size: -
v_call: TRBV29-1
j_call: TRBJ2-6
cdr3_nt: TGCAGCGTTGACTCGACGGGGGCCAACGTCCTGACTTTC
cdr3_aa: CSVDSTGANVLTF

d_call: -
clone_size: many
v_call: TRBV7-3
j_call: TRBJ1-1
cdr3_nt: TGTGCCAGCAGCTCCTCGGTGAACACTGAAGCTTTCTTT
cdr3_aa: CASSSSVNTEAFF

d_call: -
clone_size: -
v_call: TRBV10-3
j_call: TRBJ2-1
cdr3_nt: TGTGCCATCAGTGGGGCCTACAATGAGCAGTTCTTC
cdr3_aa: CAISGAYNEQFF

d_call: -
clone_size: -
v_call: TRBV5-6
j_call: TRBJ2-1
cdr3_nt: TGTGCCAGCAGCTTGGTGCAGTTCTTC
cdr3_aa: CASSLVQFF

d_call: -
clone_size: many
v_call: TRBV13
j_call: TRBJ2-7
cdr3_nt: TGTGCCAGCAGCTTAGTGGCTACCGAGCAGTACTTC
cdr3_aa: CASSLVATEQYF

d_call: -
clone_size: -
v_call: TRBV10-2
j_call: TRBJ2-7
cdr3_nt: TGCGCCAGCAAATCTGGCGGACTCCCTTACGAGCAGTACTTC
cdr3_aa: CASKSGGLPYEQYF

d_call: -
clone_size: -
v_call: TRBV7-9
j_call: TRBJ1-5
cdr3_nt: TGTGCCAGCAGCCAGCAGAGGGACTTCTCCTACGAGCATTTT
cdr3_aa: CASSQQRDFSYEHF

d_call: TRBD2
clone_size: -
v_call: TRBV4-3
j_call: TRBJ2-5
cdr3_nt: TGCGCCAGCAGGGGGTCTTACGGGGGGATCGAAGAGACCCAGTACTTC
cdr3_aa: CASRGSYGGIEETQYF

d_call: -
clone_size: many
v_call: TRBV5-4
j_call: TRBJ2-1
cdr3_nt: TGTGCCAGCAGCTTGGGTAGTGGCGGAACTCTCTACAATGAGCAGTTCTTC
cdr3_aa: CASSLGSGGTLYNEQFF

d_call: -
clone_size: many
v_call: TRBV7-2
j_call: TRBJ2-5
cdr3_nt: TGTGCCAGCAGCGTGGGACTCCAAGAGACCCAGTACTTC
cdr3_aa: CASSVGLQETQYF

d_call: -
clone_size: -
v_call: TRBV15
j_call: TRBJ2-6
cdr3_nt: TGTGCCACCAGCAGAGATTTGGGCGTTGGTACTGAAGCTTTC
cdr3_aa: CATSRDLGVGTEAF

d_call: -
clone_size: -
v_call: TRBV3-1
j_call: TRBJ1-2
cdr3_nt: TGTGCCAGCAGCCAAGGGATAACACCCGCTTATGGCTACACCTTC
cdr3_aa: CASSQGITPAYGYTF

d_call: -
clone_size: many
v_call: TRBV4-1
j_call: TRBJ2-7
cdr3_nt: TGCGCCAGCAGGGCACTATTGGGGGGCGCCACCTACGAGCAGTACTTC
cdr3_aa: CASRALLGGATYEQYF

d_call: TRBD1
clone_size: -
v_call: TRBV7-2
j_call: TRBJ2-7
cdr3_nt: TGTGCCAGCAGCGAACAGGGGGCGCGCGAGCAGTACTTC
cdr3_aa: CASSEQGAREQYF

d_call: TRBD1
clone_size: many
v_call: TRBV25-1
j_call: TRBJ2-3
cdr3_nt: TGTGCCAGCAGTGTAGCTAGGCCAGGGGGAGATACGCAGTATTTT
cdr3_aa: CASSVARPGGDTQYF

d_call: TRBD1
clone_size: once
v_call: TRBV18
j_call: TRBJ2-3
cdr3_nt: TGTGCCAGCTCACCACCGGGGACAGGGAAGAATACGCAGTATTTT
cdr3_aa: CASSPPGTGKNTQYF

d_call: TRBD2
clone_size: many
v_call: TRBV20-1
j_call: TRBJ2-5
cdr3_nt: TGCAGTGCTACTAGCGGGGGCCAAGAGACCCAGTACTTC
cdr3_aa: CSATSGGQETQYF

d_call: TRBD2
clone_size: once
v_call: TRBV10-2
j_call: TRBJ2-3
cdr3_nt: TGCGCCAGCAGTGAACTAGCGGGAGTGTCAGATACGCAGTATTTT
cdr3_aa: CASSELAGVSDTQYF

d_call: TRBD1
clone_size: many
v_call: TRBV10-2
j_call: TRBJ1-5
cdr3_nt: TGCGCCAGCAGTGAGACAGGGGGCTGGGGTCAGCCCCAGCATTTT
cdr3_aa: CASSETGGWGQPQHF

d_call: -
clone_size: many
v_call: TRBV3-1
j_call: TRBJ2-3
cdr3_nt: TGTGCCAGCAGCCACAGGGGAGAGGATACGCAGTATTTT
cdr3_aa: CASSHRGEDTQYF

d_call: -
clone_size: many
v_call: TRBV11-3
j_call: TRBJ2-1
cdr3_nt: TGTGCCAGCAGCTTAGCGGTTTTCCCCAATGAGCAGTTCTTC
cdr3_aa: CASSLAVFPNEQFF

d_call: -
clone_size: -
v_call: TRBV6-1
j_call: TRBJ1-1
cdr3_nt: TGTGCCAGCCGATGTGAGCGTAGGGCTATCTTT
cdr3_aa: CASRCERRAIF

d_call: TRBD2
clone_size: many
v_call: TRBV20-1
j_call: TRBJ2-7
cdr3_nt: TGCAGTGCTAGAGACTTAGCGGGAGGCTACGAGCAGTACTTC
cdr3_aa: CSARDLAGGYEQYF

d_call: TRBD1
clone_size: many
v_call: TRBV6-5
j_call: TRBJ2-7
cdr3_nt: TGTGCCAGCAGTTACTCGGGACAGGGTACGTACGAGCAGTACTTC
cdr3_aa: CASSYSGQGTYEQYF

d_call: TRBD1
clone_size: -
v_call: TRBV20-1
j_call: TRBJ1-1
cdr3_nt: TGCAGTGCCCCGACAGGGTTGGGGACTGAAGCTTTCTTT
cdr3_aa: CSAPTGLGTEAFF

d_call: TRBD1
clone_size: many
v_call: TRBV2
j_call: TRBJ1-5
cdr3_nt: TGTGCCAGCACCGCCACCGGGACAGGGCAGGAGCCCCAGCATTTT
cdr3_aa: CASTATGTGQEPQHF

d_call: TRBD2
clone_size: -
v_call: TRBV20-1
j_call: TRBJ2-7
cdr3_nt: TGCAGTGCCTCTCCGGCGGGGGGGGCCGCCAACGAGCAGTACTTC
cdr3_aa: CSASPAGGAANEQYF

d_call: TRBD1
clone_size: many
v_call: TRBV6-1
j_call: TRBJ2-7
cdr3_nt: TGTGCCAGCAGTTGGGGACAGGGCTCCTACGAGCAGTACTTC
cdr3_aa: CASSWGQGSYEQYF

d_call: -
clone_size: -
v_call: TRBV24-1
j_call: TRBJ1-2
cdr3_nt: TGTGCCACCAGTGACCCCTCCGGAGGGGAGACAGATGGCTACACCTTC
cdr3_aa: CATSDPSGGETDGYTF

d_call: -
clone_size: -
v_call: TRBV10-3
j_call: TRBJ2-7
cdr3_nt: TGTGCCATCGGTGGGAGCTCCTACGAGCAGTACTTC
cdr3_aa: CAIGGSSYEQYF

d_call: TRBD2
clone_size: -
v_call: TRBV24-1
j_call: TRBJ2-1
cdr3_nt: TGTGCCACCAGTGCTTCCGGACTAGAGGGAGCGGGTGAGCAGCTCTTC
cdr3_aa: CATSASGLEGAGEQLF

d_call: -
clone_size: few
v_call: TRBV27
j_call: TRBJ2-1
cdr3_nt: TGTGCCAGCGGAAGCTCCTACAATGAGCAGTTCTTC
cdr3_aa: CASGSSYNEQFF

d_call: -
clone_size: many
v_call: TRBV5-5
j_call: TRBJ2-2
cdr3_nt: TGTGCCAGCAGCCACCCCGGTTGGGGGGGCTCCGGGGAGCTGTTTTTT
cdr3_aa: CASSHPGWGGSGELFF

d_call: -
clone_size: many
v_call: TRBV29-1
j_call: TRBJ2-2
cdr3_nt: TGCAGAGGGTGGGGCAGGGAATCCACCGGGGAGCTGTTTTTT
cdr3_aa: CRGWGRESTGELFF

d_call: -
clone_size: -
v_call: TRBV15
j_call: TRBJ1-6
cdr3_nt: TGTGCCACCAGCAGGACGGGACCGCTTAATTCACCCCTCCACTTT
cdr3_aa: CATSRTGPLNSPLHF